Presented here are 28 T cell receptor beta chains from one specimen sequenced in a study of monozygotic twins with inflammatory bowel disease (dated by TCRdb to between 2018 and 2021). The receptor library was made with 5' RACE. The listed sequencing device is Illumina HiSeq 2500. TCRdb reprocessed the reads into one record per CDR3 protein sequence, lacking DNA. The table for this sample records over 130,000 distinct CDR3 sequences. 2% to 2.5% of the sample rests with the top ten. What was sequenced was blood. The origin of the receptors is a human donor with ulcerative colitis or Crohn's disease, or a healthy co-twin of an affected twin (not recorded which).

The chain links TRBV5-1 to TRBJ1-6; as DNA is missing, the TRBD1 call by TCRdb cannot be tested. Germline V CDR1 and CDR2: SGHRS, YFSETQ. This CDR3 contains 14 residues. The CDR3 loop is CASSEDTRNSPLHF.

V is TRBV11-2 and J is TRBJ2-2. Germline values: CDR1 SGHAT, CDR2 FQNNGV. The CDR3 totals 15 residues. The CDR3 reads CASSLWDSNTGELFF.

The V gene is TRBV7-9, the J gene TRBJ1-2; TCRdb calls TRBD1, which cannot be checked without DNA. Germline V lookup: CDR1 SEHNR, CDR2 FQNEAQ (reference sequence). There are 14 residues in the CDR3. CDR3: CASSLGGGFYGYTF.

The V gene is TRBV20-1, the J gene TRBJ1-4. Germline loops: CDR1 DFQATT, CDR2 SNEGSKA (reference sequence). The CDR3 runs 14 residues. CDR3 protein: CSAREPATNEKLFF.

This chain's CDR3 is CASSPAGSTLYSNQPQHF. The gene calls are TRBV18 and TRBJ1-5. Germline CDR1 KGHSH, CDR2 LQKENI. The CDR3 is 18 amino acids.

The rearrangement links TRBV27 to TRBJ2-6. This CDR3 comprises 16 residues. The V gene's germline CDR1 is MNHEY and CDR2 SMNVEV (reference sequence). The CDR3 reads CASSLGIGSGANVLTF.

The V gene is TRBV5-4, the J gene TRBJ2-5; TCRdb reports TRBD1, a call that lacks DNA to check it against. The germline V gene has CDR1 SGHNT and CDR2 YYREEE (reference sequence). This CDR3 has 16 amino acids. CDR3: CASSLRAQTGRETQYF.

The chain links TRBV7-9 to TRBJ2-5; the TCRdb D gene call, TRBD1, has no DNA to confirm it. The germline CDR1 and CDR2 sequences are SEHNR and FQNEAQ (reference sequence). The CDR3 sequence is 13 residues long. CDR3 residues: CASSLAGVETQYF.

The genes are TRBV4-2 and TRBJ2-4; the TRBD1 assignment by TCRdb is unverifiable without DNA. Germline V gene lookup returns CDR1 LGHNA and CDR2 YNFKEQ. The CDR3 extends over 15 amino acids. CDR3 sequence reads: CASSHRDSRSAIQYF.

The chain recombines TRBV7-9 with TRBJ1-1; the D gene TCRdb calls, TRBD1, cannot be checked with no DNA. The CDR3 runs 14 residues. CDR1 and CDR2 (germline): SEHNR, FQNEAQ (reference sequence). Here the CDR3 reads CASSSGRYGTEAFF.

J is TRBJ1-5 and V is TRBV27; TCRdb designates TRBD1, a call that cannot be tested without DNA. CDR1 is MNHEY and CDR2 is SMNVEV in the germline V gene (reference sequence). CDR3 length: 16 amino acids. CDR3 residues: CASRRATANYNQPQHF.

This chain connects TRBV18 to TRBJ2-5; no DNA is available, so the TRBD1 call from TCRdb remains unchecked. Per the germline V gene, CDR1 is KGHSH and CDR2 is LQKENI. The CDR3 extends over 15 amino acids. The CDR3 loop is CASSPQQGHQETQYF.

This chain uses TRBV24-1 with TRBJ2-3; as DNA is missing, the TRBD1 call by TCRdb cannot be tested. The germline gives CDR1 KGHDR, CDR2 SFDVKD. This CDR3 is built from 13 residues. The CDR3 protein is CATGGGSTDTQYF.

The V and J genes are TRBV7-2 and TRBJ1-2. The CDR3 contains 12 residues. Germline V lookup: CDR1 SGHTA, CDR2 FQGNSA. CDR3 residues: CASSVQRYGYTF.

The chain is built from TRBV7-2 and TRBJ1-2; without DNA, the TCRdb call of TRBD1 cannot be checked. CDR3 length equals 16 residues. CDR1 is SGHTA, CDR2 FQGNSA, per germline. CDR3: CASRVGQGQSGYGYTF.

The chain couples TRBV19 to TRBJ2-2; the TCRdb call, TRBD1, lacks DNA for checking. The CDR3 is 14 amino acids. Per germline, CDR1 LNHDA and CDR2 SQIVND (reference sequence). CDR3 amino acids: CASSWGAETGELFF.

This rearrangement joins TRBV12-3 or TRBV12-4 to TRBJ2-5; without DNA, the TCRdb call of TRBD1 cannot be checked. The CDR3 has 14 residues. CDR3 sequence: CASSLEGDGETQYF.

The chain links TRBV12-3 or TRBV12-4 to TRBJ1-6. The CDR3 contains 12 residues. CDR3 sequence reads: CASCGYNSPLHF.

This chain links TRBV20-1 with TRBJ2-5; with no DNA, the TCRdb D assignment of TRBD1 cannot be verified. The CDR3 consists of 19 residues. CDR1 and CDR2 (germline): DFQATT, SNEGSKA (reference sequence). This CDR3 reads CSARDRRQVYSRLMETQYF.

The chain is built from TRBV7-8 and TRBJ2-1; the D gene TCRdb calls, TRBD1, cannot be checked with no DNA. The CDR3 runs to 15 residues. CDR1 and CDR2 (germline): SGHVS, FQNEAQ. CDR3 residues: CASSLAQGTYNEQFF.

J is TRBJ1-1 and V is TRBV20-1; TCRdb lists TRBD1, though no DNA is available to test this call. Germline V gene lookup returns CDR1 DFQATT and CDR2 SNEGSKA (reference sequence). The CDR3 contains 13 residues. The CDR3 region is CSAQDGGGTEAFF.

The chain recombines TRBV5-1 with TRBJ2-3; TCRdb's D gene call, TRBD1, goes unchecked for lack of DNA. CDR1 and CDR2 (germline): SGHRS, YFSETQ. The CDR3 contains 17 residues. The CDR3 sequence: CASSLAAGQGRADTQYF.

The V gene is TRBV9, the J gene TRBJ2-7. CDR3 size: 14 residues. Per germline, CDR1 SGDLS and CDR2 YYNGEE. The CDR3 sequence is CASSVASRSYEQYF.

V gene TRBV20-1 combines with J gene TRBJ2-3; there is no DNA to check the TCRdb D call of TRBD2. Germline CDR1 DFQATT, CDR2 SNEGSKA (reference sequence). The CDR3 totals 14 residues. The CDR3 sequence: CSARDSGSTDTQYF.

The CDR3 reads CASSLGWARETQYF. The V and J genes are TRBV7-8 and TRBJ2-5. This CDR3 spans 14 amino acids. Per the germline V gene, CDR1 is SGHVS and CDR2 is FQNEAQ.

The chain employs TRBV15 and TRBJ1-1. The CDR3 totals 16 residues. Germline assignment: CDR1 LNHNV and CDR2 YYDKDF (reference sequence). The CDR3: CATSRPTFSLGTEAFF.

The V and J genes are TRBV7-3 and TRBJ2-5; TCRdb's D call, TRBD1, is unchecked because there is no DNA. There are 21 residues in the CDR3. Germline V gene data show CDR1 as SGHTA and CDR2 as FQGTGA. This chain's CDR3 is CASSRLRGTRTGPSGQETQYF.

This sequence joins TRBV20-1 and TRBJ2-7. Germline CDR1 is DFQATT and CDR2 is SNEGSKA (reference sequence). The length of the CDR3 is 16 residues. The CDR3 loop reads CSARDSDHGVNYEQYF.